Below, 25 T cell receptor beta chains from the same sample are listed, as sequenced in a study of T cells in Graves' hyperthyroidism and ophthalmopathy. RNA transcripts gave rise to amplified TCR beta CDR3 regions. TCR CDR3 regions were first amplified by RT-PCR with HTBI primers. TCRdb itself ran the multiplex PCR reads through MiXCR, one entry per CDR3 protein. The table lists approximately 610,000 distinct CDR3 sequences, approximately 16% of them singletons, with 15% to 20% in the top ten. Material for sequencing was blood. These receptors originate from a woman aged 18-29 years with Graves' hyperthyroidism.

The CDR3 DNA reads as TGTGCCAGCACCCCGGGGCCGAGTCAGCCCCAGCATTTT. It yields the protein CASTPGPSQPQHF. The chain recombines TRBV27 with TRBJ1-5; a possible D gene is TRBD1 (5 bases). V lost 7 bases, J lost 6 bases, and 13 bases lay in between. This CDR3 contains 13 residues. Germline V gene lookup returns CDR1 MNHEY and CDR2 SMNVEV (reference sequence).

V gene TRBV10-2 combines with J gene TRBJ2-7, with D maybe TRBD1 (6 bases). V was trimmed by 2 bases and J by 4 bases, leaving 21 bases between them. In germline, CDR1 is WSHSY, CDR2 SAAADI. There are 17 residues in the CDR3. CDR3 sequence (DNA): TGCGCCAGCAGTGAGGTAGGGGGTAGCGCCCAGGGATACGAGCAGTACTTC. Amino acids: CASSEVGGSAQGYEQYF.

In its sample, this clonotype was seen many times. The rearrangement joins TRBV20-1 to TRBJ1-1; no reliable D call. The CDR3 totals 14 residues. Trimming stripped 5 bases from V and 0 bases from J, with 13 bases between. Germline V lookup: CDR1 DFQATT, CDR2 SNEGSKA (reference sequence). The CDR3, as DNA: TGCAGTGCTGCCATCGCAGCTATGAACACTGAAGCTTTCTTT. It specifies CSAAIAAMNTEAFF.

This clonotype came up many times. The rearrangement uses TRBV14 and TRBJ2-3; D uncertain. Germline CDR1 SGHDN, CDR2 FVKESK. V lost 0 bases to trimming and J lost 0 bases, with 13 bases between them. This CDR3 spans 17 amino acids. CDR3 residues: CASSQDGPWPSTDTQYF. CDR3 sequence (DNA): TGTGCCAGCAGCCAAGATGGGCCTTGGCCTAGCACAGATACGCAGTATTTT.

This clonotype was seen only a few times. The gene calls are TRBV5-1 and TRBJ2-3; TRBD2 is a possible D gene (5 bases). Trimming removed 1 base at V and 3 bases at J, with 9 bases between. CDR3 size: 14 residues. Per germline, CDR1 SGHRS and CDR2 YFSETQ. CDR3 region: CASSLLDSTDTQYF. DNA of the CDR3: TGCGCCAGCAGCTTGTTGGACTCAACAGATACGCAGTATTTT.

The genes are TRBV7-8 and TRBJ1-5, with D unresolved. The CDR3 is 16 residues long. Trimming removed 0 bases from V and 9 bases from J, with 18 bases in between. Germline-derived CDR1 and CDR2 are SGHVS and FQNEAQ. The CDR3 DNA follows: TGTGCCAGCAGCTTAGCTAGGGCCAAGGGTAGGACGCCCCAGCATTTT. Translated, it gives CASSLARAKGRTPQHF.

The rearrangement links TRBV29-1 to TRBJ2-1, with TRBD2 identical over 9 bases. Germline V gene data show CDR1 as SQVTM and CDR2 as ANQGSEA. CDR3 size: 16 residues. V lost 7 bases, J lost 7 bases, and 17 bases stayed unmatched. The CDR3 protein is CSDLGRLAGSLNEQFF. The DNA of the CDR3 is TGCAGCGACTTAGGTCGGCTAGCGGGGTCTTTGAATGAGCAGTTCTTC.

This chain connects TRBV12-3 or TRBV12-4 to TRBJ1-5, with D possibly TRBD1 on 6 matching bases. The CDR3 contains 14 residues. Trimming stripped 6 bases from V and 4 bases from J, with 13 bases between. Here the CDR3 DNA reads TGTGCCAGCAGGGGAACAGGGCCTAATCAGCCCCAGCATTTT. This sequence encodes CASRGTGPNQPQHF.

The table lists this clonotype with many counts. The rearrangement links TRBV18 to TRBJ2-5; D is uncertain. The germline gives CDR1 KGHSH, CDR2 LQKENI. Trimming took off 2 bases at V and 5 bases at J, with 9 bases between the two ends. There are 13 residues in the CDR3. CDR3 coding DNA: TGTGCCAGCTCACCAGATACCGTTGAGACCCAGTACTTC. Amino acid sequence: CASSPDTVETQYF.

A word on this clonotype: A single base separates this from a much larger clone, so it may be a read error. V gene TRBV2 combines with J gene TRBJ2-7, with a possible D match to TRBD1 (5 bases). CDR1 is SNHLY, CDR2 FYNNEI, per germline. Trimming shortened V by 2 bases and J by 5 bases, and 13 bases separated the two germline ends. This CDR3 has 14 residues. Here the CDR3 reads CASSESGLRNEQYF. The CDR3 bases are TGTGCCAGCAGTGAATCAGGGTTGAGGAACGAGCAGTACTTC.

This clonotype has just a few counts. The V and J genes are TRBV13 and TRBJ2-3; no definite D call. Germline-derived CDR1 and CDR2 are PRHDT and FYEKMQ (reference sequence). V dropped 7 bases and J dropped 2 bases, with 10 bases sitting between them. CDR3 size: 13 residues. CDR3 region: CASTPPDTDTQYF. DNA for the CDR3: TGTGCCAGCACTCCCCCGGACACAGATACGCAGTATTTT.

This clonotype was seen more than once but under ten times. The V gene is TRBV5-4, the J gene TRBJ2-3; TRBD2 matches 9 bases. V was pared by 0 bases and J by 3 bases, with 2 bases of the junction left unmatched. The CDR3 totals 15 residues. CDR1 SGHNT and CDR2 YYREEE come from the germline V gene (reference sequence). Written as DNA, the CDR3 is TGTGCCAGCAGCTTGGGAAGCGGGAGGACAGATACGCAGTATTTT. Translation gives CASSLGSGRTDTQYF.

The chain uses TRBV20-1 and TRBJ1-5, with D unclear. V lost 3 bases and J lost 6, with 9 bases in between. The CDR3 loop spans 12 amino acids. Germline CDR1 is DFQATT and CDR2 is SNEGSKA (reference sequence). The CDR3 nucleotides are TGCAGTGCTAGGAGTGTTGCTCAGCCCCAGCATTTT. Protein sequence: CSARSVAQPQHF.

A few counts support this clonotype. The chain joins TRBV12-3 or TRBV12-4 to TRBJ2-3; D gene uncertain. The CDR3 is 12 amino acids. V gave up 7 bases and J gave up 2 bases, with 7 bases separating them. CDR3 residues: CASNRNTDTQYF. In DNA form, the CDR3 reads TGTGCCAGCAACCGGAACACAGATACGCAGTATTTT.

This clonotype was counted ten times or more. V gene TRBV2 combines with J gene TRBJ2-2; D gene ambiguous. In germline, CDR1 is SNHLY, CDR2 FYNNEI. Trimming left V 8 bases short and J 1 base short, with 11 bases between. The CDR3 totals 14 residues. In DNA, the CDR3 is TGTGCCAGCGGTCAGGAAGGGAACACCGGGGAGCTGTTTTTT. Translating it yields CASGQEGNTGELFF.

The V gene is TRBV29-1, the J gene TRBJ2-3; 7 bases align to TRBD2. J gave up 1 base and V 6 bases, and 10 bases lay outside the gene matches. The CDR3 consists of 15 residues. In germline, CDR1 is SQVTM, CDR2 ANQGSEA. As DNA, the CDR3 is TGCAGCGTCGCGACCGGGACTACTCGCACAGATACGCAGTATTTT. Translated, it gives CSVATGTTRTDTQYF.

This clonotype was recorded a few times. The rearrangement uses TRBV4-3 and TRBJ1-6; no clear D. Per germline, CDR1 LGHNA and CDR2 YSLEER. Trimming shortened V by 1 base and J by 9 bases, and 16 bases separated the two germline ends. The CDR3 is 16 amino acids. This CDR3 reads CASSQGAAVGPSPLHF. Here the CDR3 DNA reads TGCGCCAGCAGCCAAGGGGCTGCAGTAGGGCCTTCACCCCTCCACTTT.

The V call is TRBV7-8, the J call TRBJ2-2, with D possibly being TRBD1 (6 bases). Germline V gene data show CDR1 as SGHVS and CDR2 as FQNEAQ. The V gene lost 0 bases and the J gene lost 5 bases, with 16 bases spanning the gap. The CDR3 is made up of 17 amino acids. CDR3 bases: TGTGCCAGCAGCTTAGCGACAGGCTCTTTTGGGACCGGGGAGCTGTTTTTT. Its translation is CASSLATGSFGTGELFF.

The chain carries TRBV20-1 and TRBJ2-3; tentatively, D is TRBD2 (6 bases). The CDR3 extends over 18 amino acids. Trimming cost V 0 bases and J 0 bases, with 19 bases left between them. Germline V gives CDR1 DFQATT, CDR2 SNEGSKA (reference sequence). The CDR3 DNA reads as TGCAGTGCTAGAGATTTTCGGCGGGACGGATCTAGCACAGATACGCAGTATTTT. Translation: CSARDFRRDGSSTDTQYF.

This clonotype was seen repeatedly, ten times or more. The CDR3 protein is CATSRGLPPTEAFF. Written as DNA, the CDR3 is TGTGCCACCAGCAGAGGCCTCCCTCCGACTGAAGCTTTCTTT. The chain combines TRBV15 with TRBJ1-1; D call uncertain. V lost 1 base and J lost 5, with 11 bases in between. This CDR3 spans 14 amino acids. Per germline, CDR1 LNHNV and CDR2 YYDKDF (reference sequence).

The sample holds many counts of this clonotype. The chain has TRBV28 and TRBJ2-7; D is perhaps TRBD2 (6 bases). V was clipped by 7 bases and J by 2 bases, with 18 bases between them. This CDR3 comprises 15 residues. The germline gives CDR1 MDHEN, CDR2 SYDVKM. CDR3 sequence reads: CASTSSWGETYEQYF. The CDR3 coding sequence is TGTGCCAGCACCTCCTCTTGGGGGGAAACCTACGAGCAGTACTTC.

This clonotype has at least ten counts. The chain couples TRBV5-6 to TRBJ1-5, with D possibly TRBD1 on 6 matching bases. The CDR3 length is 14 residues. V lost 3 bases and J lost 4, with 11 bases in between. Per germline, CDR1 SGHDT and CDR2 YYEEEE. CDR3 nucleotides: TGTGCCAGCAGCTCCGGGACATGGAATCAGCCCCAGCATTTT. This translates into CASSSGTWNQPQHF.

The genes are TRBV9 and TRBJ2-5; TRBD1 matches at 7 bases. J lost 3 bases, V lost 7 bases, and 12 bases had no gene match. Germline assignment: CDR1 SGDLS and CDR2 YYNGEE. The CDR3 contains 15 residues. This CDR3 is CASARLTGTEETQYF. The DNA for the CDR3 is TGTGCCAGCGCACGCCTAACCGGGACAGAAGAGACCCAGTACTTC.

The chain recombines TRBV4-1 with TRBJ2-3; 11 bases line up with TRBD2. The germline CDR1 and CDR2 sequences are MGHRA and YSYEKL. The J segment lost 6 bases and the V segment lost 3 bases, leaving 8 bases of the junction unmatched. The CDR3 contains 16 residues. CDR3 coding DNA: TGCGCCAGCAGCCAGGAAATAGCGGGGGGGCGGGATACGCAGTATTTT. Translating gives CASSQEIAGGRDTQYF.

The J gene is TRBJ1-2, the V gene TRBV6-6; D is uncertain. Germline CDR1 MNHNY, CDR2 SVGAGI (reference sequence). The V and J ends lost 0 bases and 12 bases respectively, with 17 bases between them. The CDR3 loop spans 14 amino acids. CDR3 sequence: CASSYSIGTLAHTF. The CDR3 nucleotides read TGTGCCAGCAGTTACTCGATAGGCACCCTCGCTCACACCTTC.